Presented here are 25 T cell receptor beta chains from one specimen sequenced in a study of blood T cell repertoires in COVID-19. The assay was immunoSEQ multiplex PCR, and TCRdb's table has in-frame clones only and misses some. The sample has around 100,000 clones, approximately 84% seen once. Sequencing input: peripheral blood. All receptors come from a man in his forties with acute or convalescent COVID-19.

The chain links TRBV3-1 (or the pseudogene TRBV3-2) to TRBJ1-5, with a weak D call TRBD1 (5 bases). The CDR3 contains 16 residues. The germline V and J ends were trimmed by 2 bases and 1 base, with 12 bases remaining between them. From germline, CDR1 is LGHDT and CDR2 YNNKEL (reference sequence). CDR3 protein: CASSQRGGQSNQPQHF. Written as DNA, the CDR3 is TGTGCCAGCAGCCAAAGGGGAGGGCAGAGCAATCAGCCCCAGCATTTT.

The J gene is TRBJ1-2, the V gene TRBV2; weak D call: TRBD1 (6 bases). The CDR3 length is 12 residues. V shed 8 bases and J shed 7 bases, with 14 bases lying between them. Germline lookup yields CDR1 SNHLY and CDR2 FYNNEI. The CDR3 reads CASLGAPSGYTF. CDR3 nucleotides: TGTGCCAGCTTGGGGGCCCCTTCTGGCTACACCTTC.

In its sample, this clone was seen once. The CDR3: CASSHGTSGSYEQYF. The CDR3 bases are TGTGCCAGCAGCCACGGGACTAGCGGGAGTTATGAGCAGTACTTC. V is TRBV11-2 and J is TRBJ2-7; the match to TRBD2 covers 14 bases. From germline, CDR1 is SGHAT and CDR2 FQNNGV. The CDR3 covers 15 residues. Trimming removed 5 bases from V and 7 bases from J; junction bases left unmatched: 7.

This clone was seen more than once but under ten times. The chain has TRBV20-1 and TRBJ2-7, with D possibly TRBD1 on 6 matching bases. Per germline, CDR1 DFQATT and CDR2 SNEGSKA (reference sequence). This CDR3 has 14 residues. Trimming shortened V by 3 bases and J by 0 bases, and 12 bases separated the two germline ends. CDR3 in DNA: TGCAGTGCTAGTTATCCAGGGGTCTCCTACGAGCAGTACTTC. Translated: CSASYPGVSYEQYF.

The chain is built from TRBV5-1 and TRBJ2-2, with D tentatively TRBD1 (6 bases). Germline values: CDR1 SGHRS, CDR2 YFSETQ. V dropped 4 bases and J dropped 6 bases, with 10 bases sitting between them. This CDR3 has 13 amino acids. In DNA form, the CDR3 reads TGCGCCAGCAGCACACAGGGTTCCGGGGAGCTGTTTTTT. Amino acid sequence: CASSTQGSGELFF.

This clone was detected only once. This chain joins TRBV4-3 and TRBJ1-2, with a possible D match to TRBD1 (5 bases). Between the trimmed V and J ends, which lost 3 bases and 0 bases, there was a span of 11 bases. CDR1 is LGHNA, CDR2 YSLEER, per germline. The CDR3 has 15 residues. The CDR3 DNA sequence: TGCGCCAGCAGCCAGCTGACAGTTGCTAACTATGGCTACACCTTC. Translation gives CASSQLTVANYGYTF.

The V and J genes are TRBV25-1 and TRBJ2-2; 7 bases are shared with TRBD1. The germline V gene encodes CDR1 MGHDK and CDR2 SYGVNS. J lost 6 bases, V lost 3 bases, and 10 bases had no gene match. The CDR3 length is 16 residues. The CDR3 loop reads CASSETGKGAAGELFF. The CDR3 DNA is TGTGCCAGCAGTGAGACCGGGAAGGGGGCTGCCGGGGAGCTGTTTTTT.

V gene TRBV27 combines with J gene TRBJ1-5; the D is unclear. V lost 3 bases and J 3 bases, leaving 6 bases between the germline ends. Germline CDR1 is MNHEY and CDR2 is SMNVEV (reference sequence). The CDR3 runs to 13 residues. CDR3: CASSLRYNQPQHF. In DNA, the CDR3 is TGTGCCAGCAGTTTGCGTTACAATCAGCCCCAGCATTTT.

This clone was picked up a small number of times. The chain is built from TRBV19 and TRBJ2-7, with 12 bases aligning to TRBD2. After removal of 9 bases from V and 2 bases from J, the junction contained 11 bases not matched to a gene. Germline V gene sequence: CDR1 LNHDA, CDR2 SQIVND (reference sequence). The CDR3 consists of 16 residues. This CDR3 reads CASSWGLAGSTYEQYF. DNA of the CDR3: TGTGCCAGCAGTTGGGGACTAGCGGGCTCTACCTACGAGCAGTACTTC.

V usage is TRBV3-1 (or the pseudogene TRBV3-2) and J usage is TRBJ2-7, with 7 bases that match TRBD1. Germline V CDR1 and CDR2: LGHDT, YNNKEL (reference sequence). V lost 3 bases to trimming and J lost 6 bases; unmatched junction nucleotides: 5. The CDR3 consists of 13 residues. The CDR3 sequence: CASSQGQTSEQYF. CDR3 in DNA: TGTGCCAGCAGCCAGGGACAGACAAGCGAGCAGTACTTC.

The chain joins TRBV7-2 to TRBJ1-4; a weak D match, TRBD1 (5 bases). This CDR3 spans 14 amino acids. V was trimmed by 5 bases and J by 4 bases, leaving 11 bases between them. CDR1 SGHTA and CDR2 FQGNSA come from the germline V gene. The CDR3: CASSKWGVNEKLFF. CDR3 nucleotides: TGTGCCAGCAGCAAATGGGGGGTTAATGAAAAACTGTTTTTT.

This chain links TRBV4-1 with TRBJ2-3; TRBD2 aligns across 14 bases. CDR1 and CDR2 from the germline V gene are MGHRA and YSYEKL. The trim removed 4 bases at V and 4 bases at J, leaving 10 bases unmatched. The CDR3 runs to 18 residues. The CDR3 spells CASSRSGTSGSRADTQYF. The CDR3 DNA follows: TGCGCCAGCAGCCGAAGCGGGACTAGCGGGAGTCGGGCAGATACGCAGTATTTT.

This clone was recorded a few times. CDR3 in DNA: TGTGCCAGCAGCTTAGGAGCGAACTCCTATAATTCACCCCTCCACTTT. Its protein product is CASSLGANSYNSPLHF. This chain connects TRBV7-2 to TRBJ1-6; no definite D call. CDR1 and CDR2 (germline): SGHTA, FQGNSA. The CDR3 contains 16 residues. V dropped 1 base and J dropped 0 bases, with 7 bases sitting between them.

This clone has just one count. The chain carries TRBV4-1 and TRBJ1-4; D is ambiguous. The CDR3 covers 14 residues. Germline V gene lookup returns CDR1 MGHRA and CDR2 YSYEKL. V gave up 4 bases and J gave up 8 bases, with 14 bases separating them. CDR3 coding DNA: TGCGCCAGCAGCCCCCCCCTGAGGGAGGAAAAACTGTTTTTT. Its protein product is CASSPPLREEKLFF.

This sequence joins TRBV18 and TRBJ1-3, with 9 bases aligning to TRBD1. CDR1 and CDR2 (germline): KGHSH, LQKENI. This CDR3 is 19 amino acids long. Trimming cost V 4 bases and J 4 bases; bases outside gene matches: 17. The CDR3 protein is CASSHRDRAPGVYGNTIYF. The CDR3 region has the DNA TGTGCCAGCTCACACCGGGACAGGGCCCCGGGGGTCTACGGAAACACCATATATTTT.

V gene TRBV10-3 combines with J gene TRBJ2-7; D is perhaps TRBD1 (6 bases). This CDR3 contains 14 residues. Germline V gene data show CDR1 as ENHRY and CDR2 as SYGVKD. The germline V and J ends were trimmed by 10 bases and 5 bases, with 21 bases remaining between them. The CDR3 reads CATTFTGTQNEQYF. The CDR3 DNA sequence: TGTGCCACCACCTTTACCGGGACACAAAACGAGCAGTACTTC.

This chain connects TRBV3-1 (or the pseudogene TRBV3-2) to TRBJ1-4, with 7 nucleotides matching TRBD1. This CDR3 spans 15 amino acids. Germline V gene sequence: CDR1 LGHDT, CDR2 YNNKEL (reference sequence). V shed 7 bases, J shed 0 bases, and the junction held 5 bases outside the gene matches. The DNA of the CDR3 is TGTGCCAGCACCCGACAGGGAGCAACTAATGAAAAACTGTTTTTT. Its translation is CASTRQGATNEKLFF.

This chain connects TRBV29-1 to TRBJ1-1; the D gene is possibly TRBD1 (5 bases). Trimming removed 7 bases at V and 1 base at J, with 10 bases between. Germline V gives CDR1 SQVTM, CDR2 ANQGSEA. The length of the CDR3 is 12 residues. The CDR3 DNA reads as TGCAGCGGGGGACGGGGGAACACTGAAGCTTTCTTT. It translates to CSGGRGNTEAFF.

The chain links TRBV7-8 to TRBJ2-3; TRBD2 agrees at 10 bases. There are 16 residues in the CDR3. The V gene's germline CDR1 is SGHVS and CDR2 FQNEAQ. Germline trimming cut 4 bases from V and 4 bases from J; bases unmatched to any gene: 8. The CDR3 bases are TGTGCCAGCAGCTCTAGGGTACTAGCGGGGTCAGATACGCAGTATTTT. Its translation: CASSSRVLAGSDTQYF.

The gene calls are TRBV6-5 and TRBJ2-3, with TRBD1 matching over 8 bases. Germline values: CDR1 MNHEY, CDR2 SVGAGI. The CDR3 consists of 14 residues. After removal of 6 bases from V and 0 bases from J, the junction contained 2 bases not matched to a gene. The CDR3 region is CASRWTGSTDTQYF. For the CDR3, the DNA is TGTGCCAGCAGATGGACAGGGAGCACAGATACGCAGTATTTT.

This clone appeared once. The CDR3 coding sequence is TGCGCCAGCAGCTCGGTGGAGGGTTCACCCCTCCACTTT. The encoded protein is CASSSVEGSPLHF. The chain uses TRBV5-1 and TRBJ1-6; no reliable D call. V lost 3 bases to trimming and J lost 9 bases, with 10 bases between them. CDR1 and CDR2 from the germline V gene are SGHRS and YFSETQ. The CDR3 is made up of 13 amino acids.

This clone is a singleton in its sample. The gene calls are TRBV10-2 and TRBJ1-1; D may be TRBD1 (5 bases). Germline V lookup: CDR1 WSHSY, CDR2 SAAADI. This CDR3 has 13 amino acids. V lost 1 base, J lost 10 bases, and 13 bases lay in between. Here the CDR3 reads CASSELGGYGAFF. The CDR3 bases are TGCGCCAGCAGTGAGTTGGGGGGGTATGGAGCTTTCTTT.

The chain carries TRBV29-1 and TRBJ2-5; no definite D call. The CDR3 contains 12 residues. V was cut by 3 bases and J by 1 base, with 6 bases left in between. Looked up from germline, CDR1 is SQVTM and CDR2 is ANQGSEA. The CDR3 spells CSVERSQETQYF. The CDR3 DNA reads TGCAGCGTTGAGCGTTCCCAAGAGACCCAGTACTTC.

The chain couples TRBV7-9 to TRBJ2-3, with D maybe TRBD2 (7 bases). Germline lookup yields CDR1 SEHNR and CDR2 FQNEAQ (reference sequence). The CDR3 totals 15 residues. Trimming cost V 4 bases and J 4 bases, with 15 bases left between them. The CDR3 spells CASSSRGRGADTQYF. CDR3 DNA sequence: TGTGCCAGCAGCTCGAGGGGGAGGGGCGCAGATACGCAGTATTTT.

The chain recombines TRBV6-2 or TRBV6-3 with TRBJ2-2, with TRBD1 matching 11 bases. Losses at the gene ends were 2 bases for V and 2 bases for J; bases not matched to a gene: 7. Per germline, CDR1 MNHEY and CDR2 SVGEGT. This CDR3 contains 18 residues. CDR3 residues: CASSYAPGQGVNTGELFF. CDR3 DNA: TGTGCCAGCAGTTACGCTCCGGGACAGGGGGTTAACACCGGGGAGCTGTTTTTT.